This TCR beta chain derives from a study of tumor and adjacent non-tumor tissue in lung cancer. Background on the study: On average, productive TCRbeta reads reached 4 million to 4.5 million per sample.

V lost 5 bases to trimming and J lost 3 bases; unmatched junction nucleotides: 8. CDR1 SGHNT and CDR2 YENEEA come from the germline V gene. This CDR3 is 15 amino acids long. Of note for this clonotype: Its antigen is unidentified.

A modified ARM-PCR protocol with three rounds of nested PCR amplified TCRbeta. TCRdb processed the multiplex PCR reads anew with MiXCR; each CDR3 protein has one entry. This sample carries about 200,000 distinct CDR3 sequences, about 71% of them seen once, and the ten largest clones take 20% to 25%. Study-wide results and caveats: TCR diversity was significantly greater in tumor than normal lung tissue.

No cell sorting was done before RNA was extracted from the tissue. Chemotherapy-naive patients with new lung cancer underwent thoracic surgery in China, August–late 2014. This rearrangement joins TRBV11-3 to TRBJ2-3; 7 bases align to TRBD1. The sample taken for sequencing was lung tumor tissue. The source of this sequence is a man in his sixties with non-small cell lung cancer. CDR3 bases: TGTGCCAGCAGCCGGGGACAGTTTGGAACAGATACGCAGTATTTT. Its protein is CASSRGQFGTDTQYF.